This T cell receptor (beta chain) was found in a study of neoadjuvant nivolumab and ipilimumab in lung cancer. Whole-study findings and limits: Higher pretherapy blood TCR richness went with higher resected-tumor richness.

About this clone: Its target is unknown.

The CDR3 spans 11 residues. V shed 3 bases and J shed 10 bases, with 9 bases lying between them. Per germline, CDR1 LNHNV and CDR2 YYDKDF (reference sequence). This table comes from immunoSEQ multiplex PCR, and its TCRdb copy is limited to in-frame clones, with some not included. The sample has 25,000 to 35,000 clones, about 92% seen once; the top ten hold approximately 2.1%. The sequencing here drew on peripheral blood, taken after neoadjuvant nivolumab, alone or with ipilimumab, at or shortly before surgery. The V call is TRBV15, the J call TRBJ1-1; D is uncertain. The clonotype comes from an adult with non-small cell lung cancer. CDR3 sequence (DNA): TGTGCCACCAGCAGTGGGTGGGGAGCTTTCTTT. Its translation is CATSSGWGAFF.